This T cell receptor beta chain was retrieved from a study of T-cell reconstitution after alpha-beta-depleted transplantation in children. This clonotype was seen a few times. TCRbeta library construction was performed incorporating unique molecular identifiers. TCRdb re-analysed the PCR reads in MiXCR, keeping a single row per CDR3 protein. The sample has approximately 400,000 distinct CDR3 sequences; 11% are singletons. Germline V gene data show CDR1 as DFQATT and CDR2 as SNEGSKA (reference sequence). Trimming stripped 6 bases from V and 3 bases from J, with 17 bases between. This CDR3 spans 14 amino acids.

The V call is TRBV20-1, the J call TRBJ1-1; maybe TRBD1 (5 bases). The receptor was isolated from a human donor who donated a stem cell graft to a child with acute myeloid leukemia. Source: PBMCs from the stem cell graft donor, taken from the stem cell graft. The chain's CDR3 is CSASETVGDTEAFF. DNA of the CDR3: TGCAGTGCGTCGGAGACCGTAGGGGACACTGAAGCTTTCTTT.